This T cell receptor beta chain was sequenced in a study of shared clonotypes between healthy human individuals. The length of the CDR3 is 16 residues. Between the trimmed V and J ends, which lost 0 bases and 5 bases, there was a span of 16 bases. Germline V gene data show CDR1 as MGHRA and CDR2 as YSYEKL. Only in-frame clones appear in the TCRdb table, and some are missing; sequencing was by immunoSEQ multiplex PCR. The sample consists of a few hundred thousand clones, 95% of them appearing once. CD8 cells regarded as naive lacked CD45RO, were positively chosen for CCR7, and omitted terminally differentiated effector memory CD45RA+ cells.

Sequenced sample: naive CD8+ T cells sorted from blood. V is TRBV4-1 and J is TRBJ1-1; tentatively, D is TRBD1 (5 bases). This TCR came from a woman aged 30 to 39 in good health. CDR3: CASSQDPGGMVTEAFF. The CDR3 DNA is TGCGCCAGCAGCCAAGATCCGGGGGGAATGGTAACTGAAGCTTTCTTT.